This T cell receptor (beta chain) was captured by sequencing in a study of siplizumab effects on memory and regulatory T cells. Across the study: In pairs, mixed lymphocyte reactions were done either with siplizumab at 0.75 to 1 ug/mL or without any drug present.

Per the germline V gene, CDR1 is SGHTA and CDR2 is FQGNSA. CDR3 length equals 15 residues. The germline V and J ends were trimmed by 1 base and 2 bases, with 10 bases remaining between them. In the mixed lymphocyte reaction, cells were cocultured for six to seven days at 37°C. On this clone itself: Its antigen remains unknown.

TCRdb keeps only in-frame clones here, not all; method: immunoSEQ multiplex PCR. In the table there are 5,000 to 7,500 clones, 35% to 40% of which are singletons. The sequence was obtained from a human donor in good health; the cells came from an allogeneic mixed lymphocyte reaction. Sequenced input: CFSE-low (dividing) CD8+ T cells sorted from an allogeneic mixed lymphocyte reaction. The chain uses TRBV7-2 and TRBJ2-3; D perhaps matches TRBD2 (6 bases). CDR3: CASSLVTGVTDTQYF. In DNA, the CDR3 is TGTGCCAGCAGCTTAGTTACGGGAGTCACAGATACGCAGTATTTT.